This T cell receptor beta chain was recovered during a study of blood T cell repertoires in COVID-19. Study information: Sources were T cells, B-cell-depleted T cells, or PBMCs; the material itself was cDNA or gDNA.

In the original workflow: By means of reference gene primer amplification, nucleated cell counts were estimated. Sequenced by immunoSEQ multiplex PCR; TCRdb stores in-frame clones only, minus some. V and J calls and clone size are those listed in that table; D and trimming were worked out from the DNA. The profile shows hundreds of thousands of clones, approximately 90% of them singletons. A few counts support this clone. Cohort 3 donors counted as recovered after two negative PCRs, clearance, or resolved symptoms. CDR3 length: 15 residues. Germline CDR1 is SGHTA and CDR2 is FQGNSA. V was clipped by 4 bases and J by 1 base; unmatched bases: 5.

The specimen was PBMCs or T cells enriched from blood (not recorded which). The sequence came from a man aged 25 to 40 who had recovered from COVID-19. The V gene is TRBV7-2, the J gene TRBJ1-2, with TRBD1 matching over 8 bases. The CDR3 nucleotides read TGTGCCAGCAGCTCTTACAGGGGGATTAACTATGGCTACACCTTC. Protein sequence: CASSSYRGINYGYTF.